The 18 T cell receptor beta chains below were found in one sample sequenced in a study of OX40 agonist ivuxolimab in advanced cancers. TCRdb keeps only in-frame clones here, not all; method: immunoSEQ multiplex PCR. The repertoire has fewer than 70,000 clones, approximately 90% of them found once; the top ten carry 4.2%. The sample consisted of CD4+ or CD8+ T cells sorted from blood, taken in a trial of the OX40 agonist ivuxolimab. These receptors all come from an adult with an advanced solid tumor such as melanoma, head and neck, liver or kidney cancer.

Turning to this clone: At one end, the junction sequence differs from germline, possibly due to a read error. The chain carries TRBV7-7 and TRBJ2-1, with 9 bases matching TRBD1. Germline loops: CDR1 SSHAT, CDR2 FNYEAQ (reference sequence). This CDR3 has 16 amino acids. CDR3 loop: CASSLGGQGLHNEQFF. The CDR3 DNA reads as TGTGCTAGCAGCTTAGGGGGACAGGGTCTGCACAATGAGCAGTTCTTC.

The rearrangement uses TRBV7-9 and TRBJ2-1, with TRBD1 as a possible D gene (5 bases). V was trimmed by 3 bases and J by 9 bases, leaving 18 bases between them. The CDR3 consists of 15 residues. Germline V lookup: CDR1 SEHNR, CDR2 FQNEAQ (reference sequence). The chain's CDR3 is CASSFPRQGSSEQFF. CDR3 sequence (DNA): TGTGCCAGCAGCTTTCCCCGTCAGGGATCGAGTGAGCAGTTCTTC. Full variable domain (missing parts from reference TRBV7-9 and TRBJ2-1): DTGVSQNPRHKITKRGQNVTFRCDPISEHNRLYWYRQTLGQGPEFLTYFQNEAQLEKSRLLSDRFSAERPKGSFSTLEIQRTEQGDSAMYLCASSFPRQGSSEQFFGPGTRLTVL.

V gene TRBV6-5 combines with J gene TRBJ2-1; the D gene is possibly TRBD2 (5 bases). The CDR3 length is 16 residues. The V end was cut by 3 bases, the J end by 6 bases, with 18 bases between. CDR1 is MNHEY and CDR2 is SVGAGI in the germline V gene. DNA for the CDR3: TGTGCCAGCAGTTATCGGCGGGTCACGGGCCGCAATGAGCAGTTCTTC. This gives the protein CASSYRRVTGRNEQFF.

V usage is TRBV30 and J usage is TRBJ2-6, with D hard to call. Germline V gene sequence: CDR1 GTSNPN, CDR2 SVGIG (reference sequence). CDR3 size: 14 residues. V shed 4 bases and J shed 0 bases, with 7 bases lying between them. As DNA, the CDR3 is TGTGCCTGGATAGAGATCTCTGGGGCCAACGTCCTGACTTTC. Translated: CAWIEISGANVLTF. Together with reference TRBV30 and TRBJ2-6, the CDR3 gives the full variable domain: SQTIHQWPATLVQPVGSPLSLECTVEGTSNPNLYWYRQAAGRGLQLLFYSVGIGQISSEVPQNLSASRPQDRQFILSSKKLLLSDSGFYLCAWIEISGANVLTFGAGSRLTVL.

J is TRBJ2-7 and V is TRBV5-6; TRBD2 aligns across 9 bases. CDR3 length equals 14 residues. Trimming removed 1 base from V and 3 bases from J; junction bases left unmatched: 2. CDR1 is SGHDT, CDR2 YYEEEE, per germline. The CDR3 is CASSLPSGIYEQYF. The CDR3 DNA follows: TGTGCCAGCAGCTTGCCTAGCGGGATCTACGAGCAGTACTTC.

The genes are TRBV5-4 and TRBJ1-2, with D possibly TRBD1 on 5 matching bases. V shed 2 bases and J shed 6 bases, with 8 bases lying between them. Germline lookup yields CDR1 SGHNT and CDR2 YYREEE (reference sequence). The CDR3 extends over 12 amino acids. CDR3 in DNA: TGTGCCAGCAGCTTATTCAGGGATGGCTACACCTTC. Translation: CASSLFRDGYTF.

The CDR3 DNA reads TGTGCCAGCAGTTCCCCGGACCTGATGAACACTGAAGCTTTCTTT. This gives the protein CASSSPDLMNTEAFF. The chain joins TRBV28 to TRBJ1-1; D gene unclear. The CDR3 is 15 residues long. From germline, CDR1 is MDHEN and CDR2 SYDVKM. The germline V and J ends were trimmed by 4 bases and 0 bases, with 12 bases remaining between them.

The table lists this clone with a count of one. V usage is TRBV19 and J usage is TRBJ1-1; 7 positions agree with TRBD1. The CDR3 totals 14 residues. The J segment lost 2 bases and the V segment lost 5 bases, leaving 5 bases of the junction unmatched. Germline V gene lookup returns CDR1 LNHDA and CDR2 SQIVND (reference sequence). The CDR3 reads CASSQQGQNTEAFF. CDR3 in DNA: TGTGCCAGTAGTCAACAGGGGCAAAACACTGAAGCTTTCTTT.

V and J are TRBV6-1 and TRBJ1-5, with D uncertain. Germline V gene sequence: CDR1 MNHNS, CDR2 SASEGT. CDR3 length equals 13 residues. The V and J ends lost 3 bases and 6 bases respectively, with 9 bases between them. The CDR3 nucleotides are TGTGCCAGCAGTGAGGTTTTAGGTCAGCCCCAGCATTTT. Encoded protein: CASSEVLGQPQHF.

The gene calls are TRBV7-9 and TRBJ1-1, with D possibly matching TRBD1 (5 bases). Germline V lookup: CDR1 SEHNR, CDR2 FQNEAQ (reference sequence). The germline V and J ends were trimmed by 5 bases and 0 bases, with 7 bases remaining between them. The CDR3 extends over 13 amino acids. The CDR3 DNA sequence: TGTGCCAGCAGCCCGGACATGAACACTGAAGCTTTCTTT. This translates into CASSPDMNTEAFF.

The CDR3 nucleotides read TGCGCCAGCAGCCAGGGCCCAGTTAGTTCTTTCTACAATGAGCAGTTCTTC. It encodes CASSQGPVSSFYNEQFF. The V gene is TRBV4-1, the J gene TRBJ2-1, with no clear D. The V and J ends lost 3 bases and 3 bases respectively, with 18 bases between them. This CDR3 comprises 17 residues. Per the germline V gene, CDR1 is MGHRA and CDR2 is YSYEKL.

CDR3 nucleotide sequence: TGCGCCAGCAGCTTCGGACAGGGAACTGAACTAGCCAAAAACATTCAGTACTTC. Translated, it gives CASSFGQGTELAKNIQYF. The chain couples TRBV5-1 to TRBJ2-4; the match to TRBD1 covers 8 bases. Looked up from germline, CDR1 is SGHRS and CDR2 is YFSETQ. The CDR3 is made up of 18 amino acids. The trim removed 2 bases at V and 0 bases at J, leaving 10 bases unmatched. Supplemented by reference TRBV5-1 and TRBJ2-4, the full variable domain reads KAGVTQTPRYLIKTRGQQVTLSCSPISGHRSVSWYQQTPGQGLQFLFEYFSETQRNKGNFPGRFSGRQFSNSRSEMNVSTLELGDSALYLCASSFGQGTELAKNIQYFGAGTRLSVL.

This clone came up once. The gene calls are TRBV18 and TRBJ2-6; D may be TRBD1 or TRBD2 (5 bases each). Germline V gives CDR1 KGHSH, CDR2 LQKENI. This CDR3 comprises 18 residues. The germline V and J ends were trimmed by 2 bases and 0 bases, with 14 bases remaining between them. The CDR3, as DNA: TGTGCCAGCTCACCAAGGGACGCGCGGAGCTCTGGGGCCAACGTCCTGACTTTC. Protein: CASSPRDARSSGANVLTF. The whole variable domain, filled in from reference TRBV18 and TRBJ2-6, reads NAGVMQNPRHLVRRRGQEARLRCSPMKGHSHVYWYRQLPEEGLKFMVYLQKENIIDESGMPKERFSAEFPKEGPSILRIQQVVRGDSAAYFCASSPRDARSSGANVLTFGAGSRLTVL.

The chain carries TRBV27 and TRBJ2-1; D is undetermined. The CDR3 is made up of 15 amino acids. V lost 2 bases to trimming and J lost 6 bases, with 14 bases between them. The germline gives CDR1 MNHEY, CDR2 SMNVEV (reference sequence). The CDR3 DNA sequence: TGTGCCAGCAGTTTAACTCCATACCTCCTCAATGAGCAGTTCTTC. This codes for CASSLTPYLLNEQFF.

V gene TRBV7-9 combines with J gene TRBJ2-2, with a tentative D call TRBD2 (5 bases). This CDR3 is built from 14 residues. Germline loops: CDR1 SEHNR, CDR2 FQNEAQ (reference sequence). Trimming took 5 bases from V and 0 from J, leaving 7 bases between them. The CDR3 coding sequence is TGTGCCAGCAGCACCGGGACGAACACCGGGGAGCTGTTTTTT. Translation: CASSTGTNTGELFF.

The genes are TRBV19 and TRBJ2-7, with D hard to call. Germline V gives CDR1 LNHDA, CDR2 SQIVND (reference sequence). The V and J ends lost 3 bases and 0 bases respectively, with 9 bases between them. CDR3 length equals 14 residues. CDR3 amino acids: CASSIAADSYEQYV. The CDR3 coding sequence is TGTGCCAGTAGTATTGCGGCAGACTCCTACGAGCAGTACGTC.

This clone has more than one count but fewer than ten. The rearrangement uses TRBV25-1 and TRBJ1-6; D is possibly TRBD1 (5 bases). V was shortened by 6 bases and J by 5 bases, with 8 bases between the two germline ends. CDR1 is MGHDK, CDR2 SYGVNS, per germline. The CDR3 covers 13 residues. CDR3 nucleotides: TGTGCCAGCAGGGCAGGGAATAATTCACCCCTCCACTTT. It yields the protein CASRAGNNSPLHF.

As DNA, the CDR3 is TGTGCCAGCAGTTACTCGCCAGACTATGAAAAACTGTTTTTT. Its translation is CASSYSPDYEKLFF. This chain uses TRBV6-5 with TRBJ1-4; D is undetermined. The CDR3 contains 14 residues. Germline CDR1 is MNHEY and CDR2 is SVGAGI. Trimming removed 0 bases from V and 6 bases from J, with 8 bases in between.